Presented here are 13 T cell receptor beta chains from one specimen sequenced in a study of blood T cell repertoires in COVID-19. The method was immunoSEQ multiplex PCR; TCRdb's version includes in-frame clones alone and lacks a portion of them. The sample lists over 120,000 clones; approximately 85% were seen once. Material for sequencing was peripheral blood. These receptors all stem from a human donor with acute or convalescent COVID-19. The donor label of this sample is uncertain.

This clone was counted once. The chain couples TRBV4-1 to TRBJ1-6; D perhaps matches TRBD1 (5 bases). Germline CDR1 and CDR2: MGHRA and YSYEKL. V dropped 6 bases and J dropped 5 bases, with 11 bases sitting between them. The CDR3 length is 14 residues. CDR3 DNA sequence: TGCGCCAGCAGTCCAGCACAGGATAATTCACCCCTCCACTTT. Amino acids: CASSPAQDNSPLHF.

V usage is TRBV30 and J usage is TRBJ2-5; tentative D call: TRBD2 (6 bases). Germline lookup yields CDR1 GTSNPN and CDR2 SVGIG (reference sequence). V lost 0 bases and J 5 bases, leaving 16 bases between the germline ends. The CDR3 is 15 residues long. CDR3 nucleotide sequence: TGTGCCTGGAGTGTCGGGGGACTCCCCAGGGAGACCCAGTACTTC. This codes for CAWSVGGLPRETQYF.

This rearrangement joins TRBV2 to TRBJ2-5; D is unresolved. The length of the CDR3 is 13 residues. Germline lookup yields CDR1 SNHLY and CDR2 FYNNEI. V was shortened by 3 bases and J by 5 bases, with 10 bases between the two germline ends. CDR3 sequence reads: CASSEGSFETQYF. The DNA for the CDR3 is TGTGCCAGCAGTGAGGGTAGCTTTGAGACCCAGTACTTC.

The rearrangement uses TRBV5-1 and TRBJ2-1; D remains unclear. The germline CDR1 and CDR2 sequences are SGHRS and YFSETQ. Trimming cost V 0 bases and J 5 bases, with 9 bases left between them. The CDR3 loop spans 14 amino acids. In DNA form, the CDR3 reads TGCGCCAGCAGCTTGGGCGGCGGAGACAATGAGCAGTTCTTC. Its translation: CASSLGGGDNEQFF. The variable domain in full, with the rest retrieved from reference TRBV5-1 and TRBJ2-1, is KAGVTQTPRYLIKTRGQQVTLSCSPISGHRSVSWYQQTPGQGLQFLFEYFSETQRNKGNFPGRFSGRQFSNSRSEMNVSTLELGDSALYLCASSLGGGDNEQFFGPGTRLTVL.

The V call is TRBV6-5, the J call TRBJ2-2, with D possibly being TRBD1 (5 bases). Germline CDR1 and CDR2: MNHEY and SVGAGI. V lost 8 bases to trimming and J lost 8 bases, with 18 bases between them. This CDR3 is built from 14 residues. CDR3 nucleotides: TGTGCCAGCCGGACAAATAAGGGGTTGGGGGAGCTGTTTTTT. Translated: CASRTNKGLGELFF.

This chain uses TRBV9 with TRBJ1-1, with 7 bases identical to TRBD1. Unmatched junction bases numbered 11, after V lost 6 bases and J lost 6 bases. The CDR3 spans 14 residues. The germline V gene encodes CDR1 SGDLS and CDR2 YYNGEE. The CDR3 region is CASNQQGLGPEAFF. CDR3 DNA: TGTGCCAGCAACCAACAGGGGTTGGGGCCTGAAGCTTTCTTT.

This chain's CDR3 is CSVEDREFSNGYTF. In DNA form, the CDR3 reads TGCAGCGTGGAGGACAGGGAATTTAGTAATGGCTACACCTTC. The rearrangement joins TRBV29-1 to TRBJ1-2; 8 bases align to TRBD1. The ends lost 6 bases at V and 6 bases at J; junction bases unmatched: 12. CDR1 and CDR2 (germline): SQVTM, ANQGSEA. This CDR3 has 14 amino acids.

The chain is built from TRBV28 and TRBJ1-5; TRBD1 might be the D (5 bases). CDR3 size: 15 residues. Germline CDR1 MDHEN, CDR2 SYDVKM. Trimming took off 6 bases at V and 2 bases at J, with 14 bases between the two ends. The CDR3 DNA reads TGTGCCAGCAGATCCGCGGGAGGGGGCAATCAGCCCCAGCATTTT. Its translation: CASRSAGGGNQPQHF.

This rearrangement joins TRBV4-3 to TRBJ2-1, with 7 bases that match TRBD1. The germline V gene encodes CDR1 LGHNA and CDR2 YSLEER. There are 15 residues in the CDR3. J lost 6 bases, V lost 0 bases, and 5 bases had no gene match. The chain's CDR3 is CASSQEMGQSNEQFF. The DNA of the CDR3 is TGCGCCAGCAGCCAAGAAATGGGACAGTCCAATGAGCAGTTCTTC.

This chain uses TRBV4-3 with TRBJ2-2; maybe TRBD2 (5 bases). V was pared by 1 base and J by 5 bases, with 8 bases between. This CDR3 is 14 amino acids long. In germline, CDR1 is LGHNA, CDR2 YSLEER. The chain's CDR3 is CASSQGGSTGELFF. The CDR3 DNA is TGCGCCAGCAGCCAAGGCGGGTCGACCGGGGAGCTGTTTTTT.

The chain couples TRBV27 to TRBJ2-5; the match to TRBD2 covers 7 bases. CDR1 and CDR2 from the germline V gene are MNHEY and SMNVEV (reference sequence). The J segment lost 4 bases and the V segment lost 2 bases, leaving 4 bases of the junction unmatched. This CDR3 comprises 14 residues. This CDR3 reads CASSLDWGGETQYF. DNA of the CDR3: TGTGCCAGCAGTTTAGACTGGGGGGGAGAGACCCAGTACTTC.

The chain carries TRBV15 and TRBJ2-5; D may be TRBD2 (7 bases). This CDR3 comprises 15 residues. Trimming cost V 0 bases and J 4 bases, with 12 bases left between them. Germline V gene lookup returns CDR1 LNHNV and CDR2 YYDKDF (reference sequence). In DNA, the CDR3 is TGTGCCACCAGCAGAGATAGGGGGGGCGGAGAGACCCAGTACTTC. It translates to CATSRDRGGGETQYF.

This clone occurred once. The gene calls are TRBV3-1 (or the pseudogene TRBV3-2) and TRBJ1-2, with 9 bases identical to TRBD1. CDR1 is LGHDT and CDR2 is YNNKEL in the germline V gene (reference sequence). The J segment lost 4 bases and the V segment lost 6 bases, leaving 9 bases of the junction unmatched. This CDR3 is 15 amino acids long. The CDR3 loop is CASSRTGAEIYGYTF. Here the CDR3 DNA reads TGTGCCAGCAGTCGGACAGGGGCCGAAATCTATGGCTACACCTTC.